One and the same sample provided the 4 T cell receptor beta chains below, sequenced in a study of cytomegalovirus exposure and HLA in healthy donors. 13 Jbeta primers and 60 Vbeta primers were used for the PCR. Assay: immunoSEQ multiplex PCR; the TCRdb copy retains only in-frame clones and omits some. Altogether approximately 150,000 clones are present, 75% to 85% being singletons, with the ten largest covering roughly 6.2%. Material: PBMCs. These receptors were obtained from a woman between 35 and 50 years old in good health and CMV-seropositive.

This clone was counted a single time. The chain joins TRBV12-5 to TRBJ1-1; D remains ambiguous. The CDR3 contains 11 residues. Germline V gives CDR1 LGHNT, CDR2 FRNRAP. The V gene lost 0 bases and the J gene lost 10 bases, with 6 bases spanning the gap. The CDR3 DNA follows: TGTGCTAGTGGTTTGGTATCTCCAGCTTTCTTT. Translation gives CASGLVSPAFF.

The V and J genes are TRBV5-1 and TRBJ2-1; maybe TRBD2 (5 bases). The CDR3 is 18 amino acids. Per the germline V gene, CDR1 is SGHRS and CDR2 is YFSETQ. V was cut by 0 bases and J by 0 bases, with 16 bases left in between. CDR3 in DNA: TGCGCCAGCAGCTTGGGAGGTCTGGTAGCGAACTCCTACAATGAGCAGTTCTTC. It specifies CASSLGGLVANSYNEQFF.

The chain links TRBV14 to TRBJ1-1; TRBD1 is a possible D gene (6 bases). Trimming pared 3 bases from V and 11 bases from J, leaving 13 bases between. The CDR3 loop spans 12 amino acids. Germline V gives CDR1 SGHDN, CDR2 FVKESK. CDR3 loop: CASSHIGGRAFF. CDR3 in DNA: TGTGCCAGCAGCCATATAGGGGGTAGGGCTTTCTTT.

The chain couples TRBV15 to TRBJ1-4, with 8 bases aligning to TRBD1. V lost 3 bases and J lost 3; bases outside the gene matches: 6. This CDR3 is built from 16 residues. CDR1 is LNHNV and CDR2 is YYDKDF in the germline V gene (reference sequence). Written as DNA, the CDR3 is TGTGCCACCAGCAGCATCCAGGGGGCGGCTAATGAAAAACTGTTTTTT. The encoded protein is CATSSIQGAANEKLFF.